The T cell receptor beta chain described here comes from a study of shared clonotypes between healthy human individuals. Background on the study: CD4 naive and CD4 memory each took three plates per donor, while CD8 naive took two and CD8 memory one. Study-wide results and caveats: Sharing of clonotypes among donors was expected to vary with sequencing depth.

Original processing methods: Quality scores were absent from the junction-only immunoSEQ sequences, so filtering differed. Only in-frame clones appear in the TCRdb table, and some are missing; sequencing was by immunoSEQ multiplex PCR. The DNA was the basis for D and trimming; V, J and clone size are from that table. The sample carries more than 2 million clones, around 95% recorded once. Notes on this clone: Its antigen is undetermined.

Germline V gives CDR1 SGHNT, CDR2 YYREEE (reference sequence). There are 12 residues in the CDR3. The germline V and J ends were trimmed by 4 bases and 7 bases, with 9 bases remaining between them. Sequenced: naive CD4+ T cells sorted from blood. As for subset: CD45RA+ positively selected. This clonotype originated in a man aged 18 to 29 in good health. This chain joins TRBV5-4 and TRBJ2-1, with no clear D. The CDR3 DNA sequence: TGTGCCAGCAGCCCCGGTTGGAATGAGCAGTTCTTC. Amino acid sequence: CASSPGWNEQFF.